This entry lists 10 T cell receptor beta chains sequenced from one sample in a study of post-analysis software for immune sequencing data. Notes on the study in general: TRBV5-6, TRBV5-1 and TRBV20-1 were among four to six TRBV segments more frequent in patients than controls.

Unique molecular identifiers were carried by the TCR beta cDNA libraries. TCRdb redid the calling of the PCR reads with MiXCR, one entry per CDR3 protein. The sample contains 380,000 or so distinct CDR3 sequences, around a third of which appear only once. Which antigens these TCRs recognize remains unknown. Sequencing was performed on blood. The receptors originated from a girl under 18 with multiple sclerosis.

The rearrangement joins TRBV18 to TRBJ2-7; D perhaps matches TRBD1 (5 bases). The ends were cut back, 5 bases at V and 2 bases at J, with 13 bases in the middle. In germline, CDR1 is KGHSH, CDR2 LQKENI. The CDR3 contains 14 residues. The CDR3 DNA reads TGTGCCAGCTCAAAGGGGTTGGAGCCCTACGAGCAGTACTTC. As protein: CASSKGLEPYEQYF.

This clonotype was observed a few times. The chain links TRBV5-1 to TRBJ2-1, with D maybe TRBD2 (7 bases). Germline values: CDR1 SGHRS, CDR2 YFSETQ. V lost 1 base and J 5 bases, leaving 13 bases between the germline ends. This CDR3 has 15 residues. The CDR3 reads CASSLSGGLDNEQFF. In DNA form, the CDR3 reads TGCGCCAGCAGCTTGTCGGGGGGCCTAGACAATGAGCAGTTCTTC.

The chain couples TRBV28 to TRBJ2-5; possibly TRBD1 or TRBD2 for D (6 bases each). Trimming shortened V by 8 bases and J by 6 bases, and 13 bases separated the two germline ends. The CDR3 consists of 12 residues. Germline loops: CDR1 MDHEN, CDR2 SYDVKM. The DNA for the CDR3 is TGTGCCAGCCGGGTAGGGGGGAAGACCCAGTACTTC. Protein: CASRVGGKTQYF.

The chain employs TRBV20-1 and TRBJ2-7, with TRBD1 matching over 7 bases. Germline V lookup: CDR1 DFQATT, CDR2 SNEGSKA (reference sequence). The ends lost 5 bases at V and 3 bases at J; junction bases unmatched: 7. This CDR3 comprises 13 residues. The CDR3 DNA follows: TGCAGTGCTCTTGAGACAGGGCTCTACGAGCAGTACTTC. It yields the protein CSALETGLYEQYF.

This chain uses TRBV7-6 with TRBJ2-5; 7 nucleotides match TRBD1. The tail of the sequence fits TRBJ2-7 better, so the J call may be wrong. Looked up from germline, CDR1 is SGHVS and CDR2 is FNYEAQ. CDR3 length equals 14 residues. The CDR3 DNA follows: TGTGCCAGCAGCATAGGGGGCGAAGGCTACGAGCAGTACTTC. This gives the protein CASSIGGEGYEQYF.

V is TRBV4-1 and J is TRBJ2-7; 10 bases map to TRBD1. This CDR3 is built from 14 residues. Germline CDR1 is MGHRA and CDR2 is YSYEKL. V lost 3 bases to trimming and J lost 3 bases; unmatched junction nucleotides: 2. The CDR3 protein is CASSQGQGYYEQYF. The CDR3 nucleotides are TGCGCCAGCAGCCAGGGACAGGGGTACTACGAGCAGTACTTC.

This chain links TRBV6-5 with TRBJ2-5; 11 bases agree with TRBD1. The CDR3 has 16 amino acids. Germline CDR1 reads MNHEY; CDR2 reads SVGAGI. With 6 bases clipped from V and 5 bases from J, the junction kept 11 bases outside the gene matches. CDR3 amino acids: CASRTRDRGSGETQYF. The CDR3 nucleotides are TGTGCCAGCAGGACCCGGGACAGGGGGTCTGGGGAGACCCAGTACTTC.

This clonotype was counted between two and nine times. The chain recombines TRBV7-8 with TRBJ2-3; TRBD2 matches 7 bases. V lost 1 base to trimming and J lost 5 bases; unmatched junction nucleotides: 3. Germline loops: CDR1 SGHVS, CDR2 FQNEAQ. The CDR3 has 14 amino acids. CDR3 nucleotide sequence: TGTGCCAGCAGCTTAGAGGCTAGCGGAGATACGCAGTATTTT. This encodes CASSLEASGDTQYF.

This sequence joins TRBV7-2 and TRBJ1-1; D might be TRBD1 (6 bases). The germline V and J ends were trimmed by 5 bases and 1 base, with 14 bases remaining between them. This CDR3 has 15 residues. CDR1 and CDR2 (germline): SGHTA, FQGNSA. This CDR3 is CASSIQGRWNTEAFF. The CDR3 DNA reads TGTGCCAGCAGCATACAGGGACGATGGAACACTGAAGCTTTCTTT. Full variable domain (outside the CDR3, taken from reference TRBV7-2 and TRBJ1-1): GAGVSQSPSNKVTEKGKDVELRCDPISGHTALYWYRQSLGQGLEFLIYFQGNSAPDKSGLPSDRFSAERTGGSVSTLTIQRTQQEDSAVYLCASSIQGRWNTEAFFGQGTRLTVV.

The rearrangement uses TRBV7-3 and TRBJ2-2; D gene unclear. Germline lookup yields CDR1 SGHTA and CDR2 FQGTGA. CDR3 length equals 14 residues. Deletions cut 3 bases from V and 1 base from J, with 6 bases between. CDR3 in DNA: TGTGCCAGCAGCTTGATGGGGAACACCGGGGAGCTGTTTTTT. Its protein product is CASSLMGNTGELFF.